Detailed here is one T cell receptor beta chain. This sample stems from a study of blood T cell repertoires in COVID-19. Study-wide context: The origin of the acute and convalescent COVID-19 samples was the United States, Italy and Spain. Sources were T cells, B-cell-depleted T cells, or PBMCs; the material itself was cDNA or gDNA.

In the authors' methods: Amplification from reference gene primers served as the basis for estimated nucleated cell counts. Data came from immunoSEQ multiplex PCR; TCRdb stores just in-frame clones and leaves some out. That table supplies the V and J calls and clone size; D and trimming were determined from the DNA. The table includes roughly 140,000 clones, approximately 80% detected once. Trimming took off 5 bases at V and 0 bases at J, with 8 bases between the two ends. The CDR3 length is 15 residues. Germline V lookup: CDR1 LNHDA, CDR2 SQIVND (reference sequence). This sequence joins TRBV19 and TRBJ1-6; D is ambiguous. Sequenced material: peripheral blood. The sequence was collected from a human donor in a cohort sampled during active COVID-19. The CDR3 nucleotides are TGTGCCAGTAGTTCCCGGGACTCCTATAATTCACCCCTCCACTTT. Amino acids: CASSSRDSYNSPLHF.